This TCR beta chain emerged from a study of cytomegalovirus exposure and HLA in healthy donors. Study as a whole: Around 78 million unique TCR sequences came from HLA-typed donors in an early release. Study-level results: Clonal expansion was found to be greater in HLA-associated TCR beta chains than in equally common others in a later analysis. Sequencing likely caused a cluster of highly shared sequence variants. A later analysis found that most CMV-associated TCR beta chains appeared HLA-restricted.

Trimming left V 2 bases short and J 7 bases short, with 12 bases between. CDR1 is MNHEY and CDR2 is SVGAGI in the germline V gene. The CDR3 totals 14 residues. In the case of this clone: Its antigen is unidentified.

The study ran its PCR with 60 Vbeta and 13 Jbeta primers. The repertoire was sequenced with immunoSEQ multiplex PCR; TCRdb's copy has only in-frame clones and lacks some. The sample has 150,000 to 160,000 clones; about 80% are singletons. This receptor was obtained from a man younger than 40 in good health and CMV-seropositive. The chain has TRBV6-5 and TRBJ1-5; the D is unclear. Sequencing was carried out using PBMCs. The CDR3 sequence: CASSYVQTGQPQHF. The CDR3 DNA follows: TGTGCCAGCAGTTACGTCCAAACGGGACAGCCCCAGCATTTT.